This T cell receptor beta chain is from a study of beta chain features in type 1 diabetes. It was one heparinised blood draw, averaging about 116 mL, that each donor gave. The entirety of the isolated RNA underwent reverse transcription, so expressed TCRB transcripts were sequenced. Profiling relied on immunoSEQ multiplex PCR, and the TCRdb table lists in-frame clones only, not all of them. Here the sample spans around 250,000 clones, 25% to 30% being singletons. Germline CDR1 SGHVS, CDR2 FQNEAQ. V dropped 3 bases and J dropped 0 bases, with 9 bases sitting between them. This CDR3 has 15 residues. Study-wide results and caveats: Naive, central memory and Treg TCRB repertoires seemed to resemble each other more closely in patients than they did in healthy donors.

In the case of this clone: The antigen remains unidentified.

This TCR came from a man younger than 45 in good health. The sample consisted of central memory CD4+ T cells from blood. V and J are TRBV7-8 and TRBJ2-1, with a tentative D call TRBD2 (6 bases). The CDR3 spells CASSFSSASYNEQFF. The DNA for the CDR3 is TGTGCCAGCAGCTTCTCTAGCGCCTCCTACAATGAGCAGTTCTTC.